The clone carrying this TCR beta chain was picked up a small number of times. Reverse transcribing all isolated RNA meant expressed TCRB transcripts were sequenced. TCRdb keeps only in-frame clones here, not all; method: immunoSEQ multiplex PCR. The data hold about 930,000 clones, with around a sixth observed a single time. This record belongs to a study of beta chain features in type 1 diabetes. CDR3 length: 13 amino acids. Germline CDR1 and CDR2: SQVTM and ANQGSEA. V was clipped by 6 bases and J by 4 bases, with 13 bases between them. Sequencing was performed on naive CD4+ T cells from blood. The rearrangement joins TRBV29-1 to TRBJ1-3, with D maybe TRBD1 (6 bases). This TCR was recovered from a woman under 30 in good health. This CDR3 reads CSVQQGRGNTIYF. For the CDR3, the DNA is TGCAGCGTCCAACAGGGTCGGGGAAACACCATATATTTT.